The T cell receptor (beta chain) described here comes from a study of cytomegalovirus exposure and HLA in healthy donors. As for the study in general: A subsequent analysis stated that the roughly 130 validation repertoires were run on the same platform as the approximately 700 first-cohort repertoires.

This CDR3 region has 15 residues. Germline V gene sequence: CDR1 SGHDN, CDR2 FVKESK. V was pared by 2 bases and J by 5 bases, with 15 bases between. Using immunoSEQ multiplex PCR, the repertoire was profiled, and TCRdb retains in-frame clones only, with some absent. This sample has under 50,000 clones; 80% to 95% occur once, and the top ten carry approximately 2%. V is TRBV14 and J is TRBJ1-1, with D maybe TRBD1 (5 bases). Specimen: PBMCs. The source is a young woman in good health and CMV-seronegative. CDR3 sequence: CASSQLQGGETEAFF. The CDR3 DNA sequence: TGTGCCAGCAGCCAATTGCAGGGAGGGGAGACTGAAGCTTTCTTT. Full variable domain (remainder filled in from reference TRBV14 and TRBJ1-1): EAGVTQFPSHSVIEKGQTVTLRCDPISGHDNLYWYRRVMGKEIKFLLHFVKESKQDESGMPNNRFLAERTGGTYSTLKVQPAELEDSGVYFCASSQLQGGETEAFFGQGTRLTVV.